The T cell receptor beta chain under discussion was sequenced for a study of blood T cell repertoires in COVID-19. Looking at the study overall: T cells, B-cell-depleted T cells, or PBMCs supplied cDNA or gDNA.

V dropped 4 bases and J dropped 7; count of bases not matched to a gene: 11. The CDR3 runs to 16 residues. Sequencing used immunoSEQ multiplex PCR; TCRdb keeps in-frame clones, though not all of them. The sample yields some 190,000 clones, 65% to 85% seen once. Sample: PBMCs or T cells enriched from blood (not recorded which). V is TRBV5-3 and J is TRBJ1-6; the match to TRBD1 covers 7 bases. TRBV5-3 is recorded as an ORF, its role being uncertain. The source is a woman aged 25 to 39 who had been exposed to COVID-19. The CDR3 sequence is CARSPTGTEENSPLHF. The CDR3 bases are TGTGCCAGAAGCCCCACCGGGACAGAGGAAAATTCACCCCTCCACTTT.